A single T cell receptor beta chain is shown here with its context. Germline V gene lookup returns CDR1 SGHAT and CDR2 FQNNGV. The V gene lost 5 bases and the J gene lost 2 bases, with 16 bases spanning the gap. The CDR3 is 16 residues long. The data stem from a study of blood T cell repertoires in COVID-19. Whole-study context: Researchers got acute and convalescent COVID-19 samples from the United States, Italy and Spain. In each case, the material was cDNA or gDNA derived from T cells, B-cell-depleted T cells, or PBMCs.

Authors' methods: By means of reference gene primer amplification, nucleated cell counts were estimated. Sequencing used immunoSEQ multiplex PCR; TCRdb keeps in-frame clones, though not all of them. V and J calls and clone size are copied from that table; D and trimming were computed from the DNA. The data hold 100,000 to 150,000 clones, with roughly 88% observed a single time. The clonotype comes from a woman older than 75 with acute or convalescent COVID-19. Input material: peripheral blood. The genes are TRBV11-2 and TRBJ1-3; D is unclear. The CDR3 region has the DNA TGTGCCAGCAGCGGCTCGGCGCGGGCTCCTGGAAACACCATATATTTT. It specifies CASSGSARAPGNTIYF.